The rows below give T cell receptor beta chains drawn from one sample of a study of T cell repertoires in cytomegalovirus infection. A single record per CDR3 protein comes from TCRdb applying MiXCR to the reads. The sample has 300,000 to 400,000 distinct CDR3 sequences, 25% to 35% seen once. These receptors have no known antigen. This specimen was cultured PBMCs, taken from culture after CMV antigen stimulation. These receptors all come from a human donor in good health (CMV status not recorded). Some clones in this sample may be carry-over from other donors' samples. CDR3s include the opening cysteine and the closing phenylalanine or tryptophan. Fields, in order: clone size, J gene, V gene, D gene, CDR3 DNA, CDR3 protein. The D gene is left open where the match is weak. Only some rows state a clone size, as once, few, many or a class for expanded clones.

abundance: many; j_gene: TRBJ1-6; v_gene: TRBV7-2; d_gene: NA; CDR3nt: TGTGCCAGCAGCTTAAACAGGGTCCGTTCACCCCTCCACTTT; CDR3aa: CASSLNRVRSPLHF
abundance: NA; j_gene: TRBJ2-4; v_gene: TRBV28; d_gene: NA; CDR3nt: TGTGCCAGCAGTCACCCTCCAGAACAGTACTTC; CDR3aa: CASSHPPEQYF
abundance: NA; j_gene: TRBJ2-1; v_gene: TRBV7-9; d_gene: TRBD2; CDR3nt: TGTGCCAGCAGCTCCCCTGGGAGGGCTGCATACAATGAGCAGTTCTTC; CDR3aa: CASSSPGRAAYNEQFF
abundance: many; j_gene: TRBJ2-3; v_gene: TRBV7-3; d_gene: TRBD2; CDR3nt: TGTGCCAGCAGCTCGGTCCCGGGACTAGCGGATGCTAGCACAGATACGCAGTATTTT; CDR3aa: CASSSVPGLADASTDTQYF
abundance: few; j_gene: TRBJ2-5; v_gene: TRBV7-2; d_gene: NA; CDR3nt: TGTGCCAGCAGCTTAGTTCACGGAGAGACCCAGTACTTC; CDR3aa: CASSLVHGETQYF
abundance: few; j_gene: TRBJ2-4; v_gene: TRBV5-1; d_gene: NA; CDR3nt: TGCGCCAGCAGCTTGGCGCACGGAAACATTCAGTACTTC; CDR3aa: CASSLAHGNIQYF
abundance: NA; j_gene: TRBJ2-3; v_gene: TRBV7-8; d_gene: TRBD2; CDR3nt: TGTGCCAGCAGCTCGTTCAAGGGGCGGGAGGGCCAGAGAGATACGCAGTATTTT; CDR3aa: CASSSFKGREGQRDTQYF
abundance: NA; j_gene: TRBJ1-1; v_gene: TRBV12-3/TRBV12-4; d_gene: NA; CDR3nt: TGTGCCAGCAGTTTACTTTCGTGGGCTGAAGCTTTCTTT; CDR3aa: CASSLLSWAEAFF
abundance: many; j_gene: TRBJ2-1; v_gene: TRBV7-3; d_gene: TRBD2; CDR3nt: TGTGCCAGCAGCACTGCGAGCGGGAGTCGAAATGAGCAGTTCTTC; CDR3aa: CASSTASGSRNEQFF
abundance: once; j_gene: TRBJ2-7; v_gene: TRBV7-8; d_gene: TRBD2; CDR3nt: TGTGCCAGCAGCCCAGGACTAGCGGGAGTTCCCTACGAGCAGTACTTC; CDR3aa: CASSPGLAGVPYEQYF
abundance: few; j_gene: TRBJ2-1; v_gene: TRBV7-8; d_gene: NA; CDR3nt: TGTGCCAGCAGCTTAAGGCGGATTCGCTCCTACAATGAGCAGTTCTTC; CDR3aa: CASSLRRIRSYNEQFF
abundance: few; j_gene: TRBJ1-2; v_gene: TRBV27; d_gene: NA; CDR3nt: TGTGCCAGCACCGACGGGGCCGGCCGCGGCTACACCTTC; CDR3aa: CASTDGAGRGYTF
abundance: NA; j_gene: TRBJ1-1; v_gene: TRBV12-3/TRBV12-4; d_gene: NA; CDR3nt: TGTGCCAGCACCCCACCGACCGGTGAAGTTTTCTTT; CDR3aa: CASTPPTGEVFF
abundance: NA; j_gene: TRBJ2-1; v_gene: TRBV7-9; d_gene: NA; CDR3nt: TGTGCCAGCAGCTTAACCGGGCGCTCCTACAATGAGCAGTTCTTC; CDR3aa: CASSLTGRSYNEQFF
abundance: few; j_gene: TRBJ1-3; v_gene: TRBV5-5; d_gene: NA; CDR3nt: TGTGCCAGCAGGGACAGTTTTTCTGGAAACACCATATATTTT; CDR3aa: CASRDSFSGNTIYF
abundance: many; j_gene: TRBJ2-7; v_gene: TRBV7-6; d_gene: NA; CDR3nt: TGTGCCAGCAGCCTTATGGGGGGCCCCACCTACGAGCAGTACTTC; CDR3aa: CASSLMGGPTYEQYF
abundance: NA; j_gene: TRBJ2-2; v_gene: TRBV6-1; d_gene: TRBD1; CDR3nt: TGTGCCAGCAGCGGACAGGGTGTATTCTTTGGGGAGCTGTTTTTT; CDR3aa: CASSGQGVFFGELFF
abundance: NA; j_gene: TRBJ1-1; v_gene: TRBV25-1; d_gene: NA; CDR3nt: TGTGCCAGCAGTGAATACGGGGTGGTCACTGAAGCTTTCTTT; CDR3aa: CASSEYGVVTEAFF
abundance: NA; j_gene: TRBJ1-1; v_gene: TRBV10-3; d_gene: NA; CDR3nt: TGTGCCTCCACTAGCCGAAACACTGAAGCTTTCTTT; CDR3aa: CASTSRNTEAFF
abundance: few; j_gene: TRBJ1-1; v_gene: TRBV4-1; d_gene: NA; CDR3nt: TGCGCCAGCACCTTGCGGGCCGTAAGCACTGAAGCTTTCTTT; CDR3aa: CASTLRAVSTEAFF